Below, 21 T cell receptor beta chains from the same sample are listed, as sequenced in a study of cytomegalovirus exposure and HLA in healthy donors. Use of 60 Vbeta and 13 Jbeta primers characterized the PCR. Clones were sequenced by immunoSEQ multiplex PCR, and TCRdb holds only the in-frame ones, with some missing. The data contain more than 85,000 clones, approximately 16% of them singletons. Input material: PBMCs. The receptors originated from a female donor in good health and CMV-seronegative.

The chain carries TRBV30 and TRBJ1-4; D may be TRBD1 (5 bases). Per germline, CDR1 GTSNPN and CDR2 SVGIG (reference sequence). Trimming shortened V by 0 bases and J by 5 bases, and 10 bases separated the two germline ends. This CDR3 has 14 residues. CDR3 nucleotides: TGTGCCTGGAGTGTAGGGGCGGTAAATGAAAAACTGTTTTTT. Translated, it gives CAWSVGAVNEKLFF.

The rearrangement uses TRBV28 and TRBJ1-2, with no clear D. This CDR3 is 14 amino acids long. V lost 2 bases and J 5 bases, leaving 12 bases between the germline ends. Germline CDR1 and CDR2: MDHEN and SYDVKM. CDR3 bases: TGTGCCAGCAGTTTACGGTCGAGGGCGTATGGCTACACCTTC. Translated, it gives CASSLRSRAYGYTF.

The chain is built from TRBV4-2 and TRBJ2-5; D is uncertain. Germline values: CDR1 LGHNA, CDR2 YNFKEQ. This CDR3 region has 14 residues. Trimming took 0 bases from V and 1 from J, leaving 6 bases between them. The CDR3: CASSQDTGQETQYF. The CDR3 region has the DNA TGTGCCAGCAGCCAAGATACTGGCCAAGAGACCCAGTACTTC.

Here the CDR3 DNA reads TGCGCCAGCAGCCAAGCGGGACTAGCGGGAGGAATGTATTTT. Amino acid sequence: CASSQAGLAGGMYF. The chain links TRBV4-1 to TRBJ2-3, with 15 bases identical to TRBD2. Per germline, CDR1 MGHRA and CDR2 YSYEKL. The J segment lost 14 bases and the V segment lost 1 base, leaving 4 bases of the junction unmatched. The CDR3 spans 14 residues.

This clone appeared a few times. The gene calls are TRBV5-1 and TRBJ2-1; 10 bases match TRBD1. Trimming took 4 bases from V and 10 from J; bases not matched to a gene: 2. From germline, CDR1 is SGHRS and CDR2 YFSETQ. The CDR3 consists of 12 residues. DNA for the CDR3: TGCGCCAGCAGCCTGACAGGGGGCGAGCAGTTCTTC. Its translation is CASSLTGGEQFF. The variable domain in full, completed from reference TRBV5-1 and TRBJ2-1, reads KAGVTQTPRYLIKTRGQQVTLSCSPISGHRSVSWYQQTPGQGLQFLFEYFSETQRNKGNFPGRFSGRQFSNSRSEMNVSTLELGDSALYLCASSLTGGEQFFGPGTRLTVL.

This clone has a handful of counts. The V and J genes are TRBV30 and TRBJ1-2, with D unresolved. CDR3 length: 15 residues. Germline CDR1 and CDR2: GTSNPN and SVGIG (reference sequence). Trimming removed 0 bases at V and 4 bases at J, with 15 bases between. The CDR3: CAWSVRVSGSYGYTF. CDR3 DNA: TGTGCCTGGAGTGTACGGGTCAGTGGAAGCTATGGCTACACCTTC.

This chain connects TRBV5-6 to TRBJ1-2, with D unclear. Germline values: CDR1 SGHDT, CDR2 YYEEEE. CDR3 size: 12 residues. V was cut by 1 base and J by 8 bases, with 9 bases left in between. CDR3 sequence (DNA): TGTGCCAGCAGCTTGTCTCGAGGGGGCTACACCTTC. As protein: CASSLSRGGYTF. The whole variable domain, filled in from reference TRBV5-6 and TRBJ1-2, reads DAGVTQSPTHLIKTRGQQVTLRCSPKSGHDTVSWYQQALGQGPQFIFQYYEEEERQRGNFPDRFSGHQFPNYSSELNVNALLLGDSALYLCASSLSRGGYTFGSGTRLTVV.

V is TRBV7-9 and J is TRBJ2-5, with no clear D. V was pared by 1 base and J by 2 bases, with 17 bases between. Germline V lookup: CDR1 SEHNR, CDR2 FQNEAQ (reference sequence). This CDR3 comprises 17 residues. CDR3 sequence reads: CASSLGVIPGHQETQYF. DNA for the CDR3: TGTGCCAGCAGCTTAGGGGTCATCCCAGGTCATCAAGAGACCCAGTACTTC.

The genes are TRBV15 and TRBJ2-1; D remains ambiguous. V lost 1 base to trimming and J lost 5 bases, with 12 bases between them. The germline V gene has CDR1 LNHNV and CDR2 YYDKDF (reference sequence). The CDR3 loop spans 15 amino acids. This CDR3 reads CATSRGANTDNEQFF. In DNA form, the CDR3 reads TGTGCCACCAGCAGAGGGGCTAATACCGACAATGAGCAGTTCTTC.

This clone appeared a few times. This chain uses TRBV5-1 with TRBJ2-2, with TRBD2 matching 11 bases. Germline lookup yields CDR1 SGHRS and CDR2 YFSETQ. The trim removed 4 bases at V and 1 base at J, leaving 3 bases unmatched. This CDR3 contains 16 residues. The chain's CDR3 is CASSGSGRGNTGELFF. The CDR3 nucleotides read TGCGCCAGCAGCGGTAGCGGGAGGGGGAACACCGGGGAGCTGTTTTTT.

The chain employs TRBV27 and TRBJ1-2; maybe TRBD1 (6 bases). V was pared by 2 bases and J by 1 base, with 14 bases between. This CDR3 is built from 16 residues. Germline values: CDR1 MNHEY, CDR2 SMNVEV (reference sequence). The CDR3 bases are TGTGCCAGCAGTTTAGTCACAGGGTTGGGTAACTATGGCTACACCTTC. As protein: CASSLVTGLGNYGYTF.

There are a few counts of this clone. The V and J genes are TRBV9 and TRBJ2-5, with D perhaps matching TRBD2 (6 bases). Germline V gives CDR1 SGDLS, CDR2 YYNGEE. CDR3 length equals 17 residues. Between the trimmed V and J ends, which lost 1 base and 1 base, there was a span of 17 bases. The CDR3 sequence: CASSVFGLARGQETQYF. The CDR3 DNA follows: TGTGCCAGCAGCGTATTTGGGCTAGCGCGGGGCCAAGAGACCCAGTACTTC. The complete variable domain, with remaining parts taken from reference TRBV9 and TRBJ2-5, reads DSGVTQTPKHLITATGQRVTLRCSPRSGDLSVYWYQQSLDQGLQFLIQYYNGEERAKGNILERFSAQQFPDLHSELNLSSLELGDSALYFCASSVFGLARGQETQYFGPGTRLLVL.

Details on this clone: One end of the junction varies from germline; a read error may be responsible. The chain carries TRBV7-7 and TRBJ2-3; 7 nucleotides match TRBD1. The germline V gene encodes CDR1 SSHAT and CDR2 FNYEAQ (reference sequence). The CDR3 sequence is 13 residues long. DNA of the CDR3: TGTGCTAGCAGCCCGACAGGGCCAGATACGCAGTATTTT. Protein: CASSPTGPDTQYF.

This clone has only a few counts. The rearrangement joins TRBV19 to TRBJ1-2; D possibly corresponds to TRBD1 (5 bases). This CDR3 is built from 14 residues. The V and J ends lost 7 bases and 5 bases respectively, with 17 bases between them. Per the germline V gene, CDR1 is LNHDA and CDR2 is SQIVND (reference sequence). This chain's CDR3 is CASIGGGDRYGYTF. CDR3 bases: TGTGCCAGTATTGGCGGGGGAGACCGGTATGGCTACACCTTC.

The chain has TRBV4-3 and TRBJ1-5; D gene unclear. Trimming pared 0 bases from V and 3 bases from J, leaving 6 bases between. Germline V gives CDR1 LGHNA, CDR2 YSLEER. This CDR3 is built from 14 residues. CDR3 loop: CASSQDIINQPQHF. The CDR3 coding sequence is TGCGCCAGCAGCCAAGATATTATCAATCAGCCCCAGCATTTT.

This clone was observed a handful of times. The CDR3, as DNA: TGCGCCAGCAGCCCCAGGACTAGCGGGGGGGCCTTAAGTCCTAGGAACGAGCAGTACTTC. Translation: CASSPRTSGGALSPRNEQYF. The chain joins TRBV4-1 to TRBJ2-7; 15 nucleotides line up with TRBD2. The CDR3 totals 20 residues. The V and J ends lost 4 bases and 5 bases, in that order; junction bases with no gene match: 18. The V gene's germline CDR1 is MGHRA and CDR2 YSYEKL.

The V and J genes are TRBV4-2 and TRBJ2-5, with D unresolved. There are 10 residues in the CDR3. CDR1 is LGHNA and CDR2 is YNFKEQ in the germline V gene. With 8 bases removed from V and 5 bases from J, the gap between germline ends came to 6 bases. The CDR3 region has the DNA TGTGCCAGCGGGCACGAGACCCAGTACTTC. The encoded protein is CASGHETQYF.

The CDR3 DNA reads as TGTGCCAGCAAGGTGGGACAGGGGGCCACGTACGAGCAGTACTTC. This encodes CASKVGQGATYEQYF. The J gene is TRBJ2-7, the V gene TRBV7-9, with 12 bases matching TRBD1. Trimming took 7 bases from V and 4 from J; bases not matched to a gene: 8. The CDR3 spans 15 residues. Germline CDR1 and CDR2: SEHNR and FQNEAQ (reference sequence).

The chain joins TRBV27 to TRBJ1-2; 10 bases align to TRBD1. This CDR3 contains 13 residues. Germline V CDR1 and CDR2: MNHEY, SMNVEV (reference sequence). V trimming: 6 bases; J trimming: 4 bases; junction bases outside the gene matches: 2. CDR3 in amino acids: CASRRDRGYGYTF. DNA of the CDR3: TGTGCCAGCAGGCGGGACAGGGGCTATGGCTACACCTTC.

This chain links TRBV4-3 with TRBJ2-3; TRBD2 agrees at 10 bases. Germline CDR1 and CDR2: LGHNA and YSLEER. The V gene end was trimmed by 0 bases and the J gene end by 1 base; junction bases not matched to a gene: 7. The CDR3 runs to 18 residues. In nucleotides, the CDR3 is TGCGCCAGCAGCCAAGACGTAGCGGGAGGTTGGGGCACAGATACGCAGTATTTT. Translating it yields CASSQDVAGGWGTDTQYF.

This clone was observed a few times. The rearrangement joins TRBV19 to TRBJ2-5, with D possibly TRBD1 on 5 matching bases. Germline lookup yields CDR1 LNHDA and CDR2 SQIVND (reference sequence). With 3 bases removed from V and 5 bases from J, the gap between germline ends came to 10 bases. CDR3 length: 13 amino acids. The CDR3 bases are TGTGCCAGTAGTATGAAAGGGGTTGAGACCCAGTACTTC. This sequence encodes CASSMKGVETQYF.